This T cell receptor beta chain was recorded in a study of PD-1 blockade in classical Hodgkin lymphoma. CDR3 length: 13 residues. The ends were cut back, 10 bases at V and 9 bases at J, with 19 bases in the middle. Germline CDR1 ENHRY, CDR2 SYGVKD. The assay was immunoSEQ multiplex PCR, and TCRdb's table has in-frame clones only and misses some. The table includes approximately 28,000 clones, about 74% detected once. With no exception, relapse followed autologous stem cell transplantation in all patients, and brentuximab vedotin exposure varied. Investigators isolated CD4+ T cells from thawed PBMCs through magnetic negative selection.

The chain combines TRBV10-3 with TRBJ2-1; D possibly corresponds to TRBD1 (7 bases). The sample in question was CD4+ T cells from blood, obtained at baseline. This TCR came from a human donor with classical Hodgkin lymphoma. In DNA form, the CDR3 reads TGTGCCACGCTCAGTGGAGGGGGCCTTGAGCAGTTCTTC. Its translation: CATLSGGGLEQFF.